In this sample, the clone carrying this TCR beta chain turned up many times. This record belongs to a study of CD8 T cells in ankylosing spondylitis. MiXCR, run by TCRdb on the 5' RACE reads, gives a single entry per CDR3 protein. Altogether about 140,000 distinct CDR3 sequences are present, 6.5% to 8.5% being singletons, with the ten largest covering 7.3%. The germline V gene encodes CDR1 DFQATT and CDR2 SNEGSKA (reference sequence). The CDR3 covers 13 residues. The TCR was taken from a male donor with ankylosing spondylitis. Sequenced material: synovial fluid, either unsorted or a sorted T cell fraction (not recorded which). This chain joins TRBV20-1 and TRBJ1-1, with D perhaps TRBD1 (6 bases). The CDR3 protein is CREQTGPGFESFF. The CDR3 DNA reads TGCAGGGAACAGACAGGCCCAGGGTTTGAGTCTTTCTTT.